The entry below describes one T cell receptor beta chain. The antigen is unknown. This record belongs to a study of cytomegalovirus exposure and HLA in healthy donors. Trimming shortened V by 6 bases and J by 1 base, and 4 bases separated the two germline ends. The germline CDR1 and CDR2 sequences are MGHDK and SYGVNS. The CDR3 is 12 residues long. Both 60 Vbeta primers and 13 Jbeta primers went into the PCR. The repertoire was sequenced with immunoSEQ multiplex PCR; TCRdb's copy has only in-frame clones and lacks some. The table lists 110,000 or so clones, over 70% of them singletons. Whole-study findings and limits: In a later analysis, HLA-C alleles had the fewest associated TCRs, DRB1 alleles the most. Reportedly, HLA-A and HLA-B alleles of most subjects were accurately predicted from TCR beta.

The chain combines TRBV25-1 with TRBJ1-3, with no clear D. Sequenced: PBMCs. The sequence derives from a woman in her thirties or forties in good health and CMV-seropositive. The CDR3 is CASRESGNTIYF. CDR3 DNA: TGTGCCAGCAGGGAGTCTGGAAACACCATATATTTT.